The present entry profiles one TCR beta chain with its context. The antigen is undetermined. The CDR3 has 16 residues. Germline lookup yields CDR1 SGHRS and CDR2 YFSETQ. The V segment lost 4 bases and the J segment 2 bases; nucleotides outside the gene matches: 9. This specimen belongs to a study of T cell responses to AZD1222 COVID-19 vaccine. Only in-frame clones appear in the TCRdb table, and some are missing; sequencing was by immunoSEQ multiplex PCR. Among 120,000 to 150,000 clones, around nine tenths were seen once, and the ten largest hold 5.2%. Whole-study results and caveats: Spike-wide vaccine-associated CD4 TCRs dominated at 160-218 and 743-854. The peak T cell response came first, and repertoires were sampled only after it.

The V call is TRBV5-1, the J call TRBJ2-3; 8 bases map to TRBD2. The starting material was peripheral blood, obtained on day 0 of AZD1222 vaccination. The receptor's source is an adult in good health. CDR3 nucleotides: TGCGCCAGCAGCCCCACGGGTAGCGGGGCCACAGATACGCAGTATTTT. It translates to CASSPTGSGATDTQYF.